A selection of T cell receptor beta chains follows, all from one sample in a study of blood T cell repertoires in COVID-19. This table comes from immunoSEQ multiplex PCR, and its TCRdb copy is limited to in-frame clones, with some not included. The sample shows 200,000 to 300,000 clones, approximately 89% of them seen only once. The sample comprised PBMCs or T cells enriched from blood (not recorded which). These receptors came from a woman aged 40 to 49 with acute COVID-19. The CDR3 runs from the conserved cysteine through the conserved F or W. The D gene is left open where the match is weak.

v_call: TRBV5-1
d_call: TRBD1
cdr3_length: 16
j_call: TRBJ1-1
cdr3_aa: CASSSNTGAANTEAFF
cdr3_nt: TGCGCCAGCAGCTCAAATACAGGGGCGGCGAACACTGAAGCTTTCTTT

v_call: TRBV2
d_call: .
cdr3_length: 16
j_call: TRBJ2-6
cdr3_aa: CASSGPHAAGANVLTF
cdr3_nt: TGTGCCAGCAGTGGACCCCACGCGGCAGGGGCCAACGTCCTGACTTTC

v_call: TRBV5-4
d_call: TRBD1
cdr3_length: 18
j_call: TRBJ1-3
cdr3_aa: CASSLNPGTGNSGNTIYF
cdr3_nt: TGTGCCAGCAGCTTGAATCCCGGGACAGGGAACTCTGGAAACACCATATATTTT

v_call: TRBV24-1
d_call: TRBD2
cdr3_length: 16
j_call: TRBJ2-3
cdr3_aa: CATSDLTSGSTDTQYF
cdr3_nt: TGTGCCACCAGTGATTTAACTAGCGGGAGCACAGATACGCAGTATTTT

v_call: TRBV5-1
d_call: .
cdr3_length: 15
j_call: TRBJ1-1
cdr3_aa: CASSLGTGPDTEAFF
cdr3_nt: TGCGCCAGCAGCTTGGGTACAGGGCCGGACACTGAAGCTTTCTTT

v_call: TRBV19
d_call: .
cdr3_length: 16
j_call: TRBJ1-5
cdr3_aa: CASSTPYPGLNQPQHF
cdr3_nt: TGTGCCAGTAGTACCCCTTACCCAGGGCTAAATCAGCCCCAGCATTTT

v_call: TRBV5-4
d_call: .
cdr3_length: 15
j_call: TRBJ2-1
cdr3_aa: CASSLEQNAYNEQFF
cdr3_nt: TGTGCCAGCAGCTTGGAACAAAATGCTTACAATGAGCAGTTCTTC

v_call: TRBV5-1
d_call: .
cdr3_length: 12
j_call: TRBJ1-4
cdr3_aa: CASSLDSRKLFF
cdr3_nt: TGCGCCAGCAGCCTTGACTCTAGGAAACTGTTTTTT

v_call: TRBV11-3
d_call: .
cdr3_length: 13
j_call: TRBJ2-2
cdr3_aa: CASSFEYDGELFF
cdr3_nt: TGTGCCAGCAGCTTTGAGTATGACGGGGAGCTGTTTTTT

v_call: TRBV9
d_call: .
cdr3_length: 13
j_call: TRBJ1-2
cdr3_aa: CASSPLNRNRYTF
cdr3_nt: TGTGCCAGCAGCCCCTTGAACAGGAATCGCTACACCTTC

v_call: TRBV7-8
d_call: .
cdr3_length: 13
j_call: TRBJ1-2
cdr3_aa: CASSPSRGYGYTF
cdr3_nt: TGTGCCAGCAGCCCGTCCCGAGGCTATGGCTACACCTTC

v_call: TRBV6-5
d_call: TRBD1
cdr3_length: 14
j_call: TRBJ2-7
cdr3_aa: CASSYSGTGDEQYF
cdr3_nt: TGTGCCAGCAGTTACTCTGGGACAGGGGACGAGCAGTACTTC

v_call: TRBV18
d_call: TRBD2
cdr3_length: 18
j_call: TRBJ2-2
cdr3_aa: CASSPYILAGGGTGELFF
cdr3_nt: TGTGCCAGCTCACCATACATCCTAGCGGGAGGCGGGACCGGGGAGCTGTTTTTT

v_call: TRBV6-5
d_call: TRBD2
cdr3_length: 15
j_call: TRBJ2-1
cdr3_aa: CASSYDAGGPNEQFF
cdr3_nt: TGTGCCAGCAGTTACGACGCGGGGGGGCCTAATGAGCAGTTCTTC

v_call: TRBV29-1
d_call: .
cdr3_length: 13
j_call: TRBJ1-3
cdr3_aa: CSVAQNLGNTIYF
cdr3_nt: TGCAGCGTTGCACAGAACCTAGGAAACACCATATATTTT

v_call: TRBV24-1
d_call: TRBD2
cdr3_length: 18
j_call: TRBJ2-5
cdr3_aa: CATSDLSTSGKSQETQYF
cdr3_nt: TGTGCCACCAGTGATTTGAGTACTAGCGGGAAATCCCAAGAGACCCAGTACTTC

v_call: TRBV15
d_call: .
cdr3_length: 17
j_call: TRBJ1-1
cdr3_aa: CATSRDLNSRGNTEAFF
cdr3_nt: TGTGCCACCAGCAGAGATTTGAATTCCAGGGGGAACACTGAAGCTTTCTTT

v_call: TRBV28
d_call: TRBD1
cdr3_length: 15
j_call: TRBJ1-5
cdr3_aa: CAGDRDIYSNQPQHF
cdr3_nt: TGTGCCGGCGACAGGGATATCTATAGCAATCAGCCCCAGCATTTT

v_call: TRBV24-1
d_call: .
cdr3_length: 16
j_call: TRBJ2-3
cdr3_aa: CATSDRSGLHINTQYF
cdr3_nt: TGTGCCACCAGTGATAGGTCGGGACTCCACATTAATACGCAGTATTTT

v_call: TRBV27
d_call: .
cdr3_length: 14
j_call: TRBJ1-1
cdr3_aa: CASSASDWQAEAFF
cdr3_nt: TGTGCCAGCAGTGCTTCGGACTGGCAGGCTGAAGCTTTCTTT

v_call: TRBV11-3
d_call: .
cdr3_length: 14
j_call: TRBJ1-1
cdr3_aa: CASRQQSETAEAFF
cdr3_nt: TGTGCCAGCCGGCAACAAAGCGAGACAGCTGAAGCTTTCTTT

v_call: TRBV5-1
d_call: .
cdr3_length: 15
j_call: TRBJ1-6
cdr3_aa: CASSWTGGKDSPLHF
cdr3_nt: TGCGCCAGCAGCTGGACCGGGGGGAAAGATTCACCCCTCCACTTT

v_call: TRBV12-5
d_call: .
cdr3_length: 14
j_call: TRBJ1-3
cdr3_aa: CASGLSGAGNTIYF
cdr3_nt: TGTGCTAGTGGTTTGTCAGGGGCTGGAAACACCATATATTTT

v_call: TRBV29-1
d_call: .
cdr3_length: 12
j_call: TRBJ1-4
cdr3_aa: CSVAFRGEKLFF
cdr3_nt: TGCAGCGTTGCATTCCGAGGGGAAAAACTGTTTTTT

v_call: TRBV10-2
d_call: .
cdr3_length: 14
j_call: TRBJ2-7
cdr3_aa: CASSGGTYSGEQYF
cdr3_nt: TGCGCCAGCAGTGGGGGGACTTATTCGGGCGAGCAGTACTTC

v_call: TRBV27
d_call: TRBD1
cdr3_length: 12
j_call: TRBJ1-2
cdr3_aa: CASSRTGLGYTF
cdr3_nt: TGTGCCAGCAGCCGGACAGGGTTAGGCTACACCTTC

v_call: TRBV7-8
d_call: TRBD1
cdr3_length: 15
j_call: TRBJ1-3
cdr3_aa: CASSRDRVSGNTIYF
cdr3_nt: TGTGCCAGCAGCCGTGACAGGGTCTCTGGAAACACCATATATTTT

v_call: TRBV5-1
d_call: TRBD2
cdr3_length: 16
j_call: TRBJ2-3
cdr3_aa: CASSLGLAGSLDTQYF
cdr3_nt: TGCGCCAGCAGCTTGGGTTTAGCGGGGAGCCTAGATACGCAGTATTTT

v_call: TRBV27
d_call: TRBD1
cdr3_length: 16
j_call: TRBJ1-6
cdr3_aa: CASSQLGQGNNSPLHF
cdr3_nt: TGTGCCAGCAGTCAACTTGGACAGGGAAACAATTCACCCCTCCACTTT

v_call: TRBV2
d_call: .
cdr3_length: 15
j_call: TRBJ2-1
cdr3_aa: CASSKGDSRSYEQFF
cdr3_nt: TGTGCCAGCAGCAAAGGGGACTCCCGCAGCTATGAGCAGTTCTTC

v_call: TRBV7-8
d_call: .
cdr3_length: 14
j_call: TRBJ1-1
cdr3_aa: CASSLAFRNTEAFF
cdr3_nt: TGTGCCAGCAGCTTAGCTTTTAGGAACACTGAAGCTTTCTTT

v_call: TRBV6-5
d_call: TRBD1
cdr3_length: 15
j_call: TRBJ1-2
cdr3_aa: CASRQTGDRDYGYTF
cdr3_nt: TGTGCCAGCAGGCAAACGGGGGACAGGGACTATGGCTACACCTTC

v_call: TRBV27
d_call: .
cdr3_length: 13
j_call: TRBJ1-2
cdr3_aa: CASSWAGGYGYTF
cdr3_nt: TGTGCCAGCAGTTGGGCGGGAGGCTATGGCTACACCTTC

v_call: TRBV5-1
d_call: .
cdr3_length: 14
j_call: TRBJ1-2
cdr3_aa: CASSSGQVGYGYTF
cdr3_nt: TGCGCCAGCAGCTCCGGTCAGGTTGGCTATGGCTACACCTTC

v_call: TRBV30
d_call: .
cdr3_length: 17
j_call: TRBJ1-2
cdr3_aa: CAWSTTRGGHSNYGYTF
cdr3_nt: TGTGCCTGGAGTACAACGAGAGGGGGTCACTCTAACTATGGCTACACCTTC

v_call: TRBV5-1
d_call: .
cdr3_length: 15
j_call: TRBJ1-5
cdr3_aa: CASSLGGQGIQPQHF
cdr3_nt: TGCGCCAGCAGCTTGGGGGGGCAGGGAATCCAGCCCCAGCATTTT

v_call: TRBV18
d_call: .
cdr3_length: 16
j_call: TRBJ2-1
cdr3_aa: CASSGTGASSYNEQFF
cdr3_nt: TGTGCCAGCTCAGGTACAGGCGCGTCTTCTTACAATGAGCAGTTCTTC

v_call: TRBV9
d_call: TRBD1
cdr3_length: 13
j_call: TRBJ1-2
cdr3_aa: CASSEGTGDGYTF
cdr3_nt: TGTGCCAGCAGCGAGGGGACAGGGGATGGCTACACCTTC

v_call: TRBV24-1
d_call: .
cdr3_length: 17
j_call: TRBJ2-6
cdr3_aa: CATSDPDSSGGANVLTF
cdr3_nt: TGTGCCACCAGTGACCCGGACAGTTCAGGTGGGGCCAACGTCCTGACTTTC

v_call: TRBV28
d_call: TRBD1
cdr3_length: 16
j_call: TRBJ2-2
cdr3_aa: CASTNLKRGRTGELFF
cdr3_nt: TGTGCCAGCACCAATTTGAAGAGGGGGCGCACCGGGGAGCTGTTTTTT

v_call: TRBV5-6
d_call: .
cdr3_length: 13
j_call: TRBJ1-2
cdr3_aa: CASSVRGYYGYTF
cdr3_nt: TGTGCCAGCAGCGTACGAGGGTACTATGGCTACACCTTC

v_call: TRBV4-2
d_call: .
cdr3_length: 13
j_call: TRBJ1-5
cdr3_aa: CASSLQVNQPQHF
cdr3_nt: TGTGCCAGCAGCCTTCAGGTCAATCAGCCCCAGCATTTT

v_call: TRBV30
d_call: .
cdr3_length: 13
j_call: TRBJ1-2
cdr3_aa: CAWSVADNYGYTF
cdr3_nt: TGTGCCTGGAGTGTCGCGGATAACTATGGCTACACCTTC

v_call: TRBV11-2
d_call: TRBD1
cdr3_length: 13
j_call: TRBJ1-2
cdr3_aa: CASSFPGTGIYTF
cdr3_nt: TGTGCCAGCAGCTTCCCGGGGACAGGGATATACACCTTC

v_call: TRBV15
d_call: .
cdr3_length: 16
j_call: TRBJ1-4
cdr3_aa: CATSKGAKATNEKLFF
cdr3_nt: TGTGCCACCAGCAAAGGGGCCAAGGCAACTAATGAAAAACTGTTTTTT

v_call: TRBV2
d_call: .
cdr3_length: 12
j_call: TRBJ1-4
cdr3_aa: CASKPGDEKLFF
cdr3_nt: TGTGCCAGCAAACCCGGGGATGAAAAACTGTTTTTT

v_call: TRBV30
d_call: .
cdr3_length: 13
j_call: TRBJ2-1
cdr3_aa: CAWTFSSYNEQFF
cdr3_nt: TGTGCCTGGACCTTTAGCTCCTACAATGAGCAGTTCTTC